These 15 T cell receptor beta chains originate from one sample sequenced in a study of tissue T cells after allogeneic stem cell transplantation. Clones were read by immunoSEQ multiplex PCR, and TCRdb kept only the in-frame ones, dropping some. The sample contains about 3,200 clones, approximately 41% of which appear only once. Described time point: mouse harvest day 14 after allogeneic transplant. Each mouse received 10^7 T-cell-depleted marrow cells plus 10^6 splenic CD5+ T cells by tail vein. The sequenced sample was gut tissue. All receptors derive from a female BALB/c mouse given C57BL/6 T cells with graft-versus-host disease after an allogeneic hematopoietic cell transplant.

With regard to this clone: These gene names are mouse names. Coverage ceases 1 residue before the CDR3 finishes, and the germline J gene fills in the end. This chain uses TRBV13-1 with TRBJ2-2, with 11 bases that match TRBD2. This CDR3 region has 17 residues. V trimming: 2 bases; J trimming: 1 base; junction bases outside the gene matches: 4. Germline assignment: CDR1 NSHNY and CDR2 SYGAGN. The DNA read from the CDR3 is TGTGCCAGCAGTGAGGAGGGACTGGGGGTAAACACCGGGCAGCTCTAC. Translation: CASSEEGLGVNTGQLY. The whole CDR3 region reads CASSEEGLGVNTGQLYF.

Remarks on this clone: Genes here carry mouse names. The same CDR3 arises from other DNA sequences in this sample as well. CDR3 in amino acids: CASSLQANTEVFF. The part of the CDR3 DNA that was read is TGTGCCAGCAGTCTTCAAGCAAACACAGAAGTCTTC. The J gene is TRBJ1-1, the V gene TRBV26; D is ambiguous. From the germline J gene comes the end of the CDR3, since the read stops 1 residue before it. Trimming removed 3 bases at V and 0 bases at J, with 5 bases between. CDR1 is KGHPV, CDR2 FQNQEV, per germline (reference sequence). This CDR3 contains 13 residues.

This clone has more than one count but fewer than ten. The genes are named according to mouse. With the read ending 1 residue before the CDR3 end, the germline J gene is used to fill in that end. The V and J genes are TRBV23 and TRBJ1-4; TRBD1 is taken as the D call from the table, unchecked against the DNA. Germline CDR1 is KGHTA and CDR2 is FQNQQP. This CDR3 contains 14 residues. The CDR3 loop is CSSSPGHSNERLFF. CDR3 DNA (partial): TGCTCCAGCAGTCCGGGACATTCCAACGAAAGATTATTT.

The table lists this clone with a few counts. Gene names are the mouse ones. The read comes to an end 1 residue before the CDR3 does, leaving the germline J gene to fill in the end. V is TRBV3 and J is TRBJ2-7; 9 bases map to TRBD2. The V gene end was trimmed by 6 bases and the J gene end by 0 bases; junction bases not matched to a gene: 3. Germline loops: CDR1 SNHLY, CDR2 FYNGKV (reference sequence). This CDR3 contains 14 residues. The CDR3 DNA, read in part, is TGTGCCAGCAGAGACTGGGGGCGCTCCTATGAACAGTAC. The encoded protein is CASRDWGRSYEQY. The whole CDR3 is CASRDWGRSYEQYF.

Regarding this clone: Mismatch with germline at one junction end may stem from a read error. The gene names here belong to mouse. The read gets to within 1 residue of the CDR3 end, and the germline J gene fills in the rest. Other nucleotide sequences in the sample specify the same CDR3. The chain joins TRBV29 to TRBJ2-5, with D possibly being TRBD1 (6 bases). The CDR3 length is 15 residues. Per the germline V gene, CDR1 is MSHET and CDR2 is SYDVDS. CDR3 DNA (partial): TGCGCCAGCAGTCCCACAGGGTTTAACCAAGACACCCAGTAC. Amino acids: CASSPTGFNQDTQY. The whole CDR3 region reads CASSPTGFNQDTQYF.

Turning to this clone: Genes and germline come from the mouse. The read is 1 residue too short to cover the CDR3 end, so that end is filled in from the germline J gene. V and J are TRBV12-1 and TRBJ2-1; 11 bases are a match to TRBD2. V lost 4 bases and J lost 3; bases outside the gene matches: 4. This CDR3 spans 15 amino acids. The germline gives CDR1 SGHSN, CDR2 HYEKVE. CDR3 DNA, as far as it was read: TGTGCCAGCTCACCACTGGGGGGGCGCTATGCTGAGCAGTTC. It specifies CASSPLGGRYAEQF. In full, the CDR3 reads CASSPLGGRYAEQFF.

A remark on this clone: These gene names are mouse names. Read coverage stops 1 residue before the CDR3 terminus; the germline J gene supplies the remainder. V is TRBV16 and J is TRBJ2-5, with 9 bases lining up with TRBD2. Germline assignment: CDR1 SGHSA and CDR2 FRNQAP. Losses at the gene ends were 5 bases for V and 5 bases for J; bases not matched to a gene: 2. This CDR3 is 13 amino acids long. The CDR3 loop reads CASSQTGGDTQYF. The CDR3 DNA, read in part, is TGTGCAAGCAGCCAGACTGGGGGAGACACCCAGTAC.

As regards this clone: Gene names and germline match the mouse. The read ends 1 residue before the CDR3 terminus; that terminus is restored from the germline J gene. The V and J genes are TRBV26 and TRBJ1-1; tentatively, D is TRBD1 (5 bases). The CDR3 has 11 amino acids. V gave up 4 bases and J gave up 7 bases, with 7 bases separating them. The germline V gene encodes CDR1 KGHPV and CDR2 FQNQEV (reference sequence). The covered CDR3 bases are TGTGCCAGCAGTCCTCAGGGAGAAGTCTTC. Translated, it gives CASSPQGEVF. The full CDR3 protein reads CASSPQGEVFF.

For this clone: The genes are named according to mouse. The CDR3 extends 1 residue past the end of the read, so its final part is completed from the germline J gene. V gene TRBV12-2 combines with J gene TRBJ2-3, with 12 positions matching TRBD2. Trimming cost V 4 bases and J 0 bases; bases outside gene matches: 4. CDR3 length: 16 amino acids. Germline V gene sequence: CDR1 SGHLS, CDR2 HYDKME. Incomplete CDR3 DNA: TGTGCCAGCTCCCGGGGACTGGGGGGTAGTGCAGAAACGCTGTAT. Protein sequence: CASSRGLGGSAETLY. The CDR3, in full, reads CASSRGLGGSAETLYF.

In the case of this clone: The gene names here belong to mouse. The sequenced part of the CDR3 DNA is TGTGCCAGCTCCCGGGGACTGGGGGGTAGTGCAGAAACGCTGTAT. Amino acid sequence: CASSRGLGGSAETLY. The full CDR3 is CASSRGLGGSAETLYF. The V call is TRBV12-1, the J call TRBJ2-3; 12 bases fit TRBD2. The read is 1 residue too short to cover the CDR3 end, so that end is filled in from the germline J gene. V was clipped by 4 bases and J by 0 bases; unmatched bases: 4. This CDR3 has 16 residues. Germline V gene lookup returns CDR1 SGHSN and CDR2 HYEKVE.

A remark on this clone: Gene names denote mouse genes. The missing CDR3 end, 1 residue past where the read stops, is filled in from the germline J gene. The chain carries TRBV16 and TRBJ2-7, with 7 positions matching TRBD1. CDR1 and CDR2 (germline): SGHSA, FRNQAP. V was clipped by 1 base and J by 0 bases; unmatched bases: 0. The CDR3 runs 14 residues. The CDR3 bases that were read are TGTGCAAGCAGCTTAGGGGACAGCTCCTATGAACAGTAC. Translated, it gives CASSLGDSSYEQY. The full CDR3 is CASSLGDSSYEQYF.

By share, this clone counts as medium-sized. Mouse gene names apply. The read ends 1 residue before the CDR3 terminus; that terminus is restored from the germline J gene. V gene TRBV26 combines with J gene TRBJ2-1; TRBD1 agrees at 7 bases. Trimming took 6 bases from V and 2 from J; bases not matched to a gene: 1. Germline loops: CDR1 KGHPV, CDR2 FQNQEV (reference sequence). The CDR3 sequence is 13 residues long. CDR3 amino acids: CASRGTDYAEQFF. The sequenced part of the CDR3 DNA is TGTGCCAGCAGGGGGACAGACTATGCTGAGCAGTTC.

Worth noting for this clone: Gene and germline names: mouse. The read is 1 residue too short to cover the CDR3 end, so that end is filled in from the germline J gene. The rearrangement uses TRBV12-1 and TRBJ2-4; D is unclear. Germline assignment: CDR1 SGHSN and CDR2 HYEKVE. V lost 4 bases and J lost 0, with 7 bases in between. CDR3 length equals 13 residues. The CDR3 protein is CASSRKSQNTLYF. The CDR3 bases that were read are TGTGCCAGCTCCCGGAAAAGTCAAAACACCTTGTAC.

Note on this clone: Gene names are mouse gene names. Sequencing ends 1 residue short of the CDR3 end; the germline J gene provides the rest. The V call is TRBV24, the J call TRBJ1-4; 8 bases line up with TRBD1. Germline CDR1 reads KGHTA; CDR2 reads FRNEEI. After removal of 6 bases from V and 3 bases from J, the junction contained 6 bases not matched to a gene. The CDR3 is 15 amino acids. CDR3 in amino acids: CASSSRQGTNERLFF. CDR3 DNA, as far as it was read: TGTGCCAGCAGCTCCCGACAGGGGACCAACGAAAGATTATTT.

This clone ranks as medium-sized. Gene names refer to mouse genes. The missing CDR3 end, 1 residue past where the read stops, is filled in from the germline J gene. This chain connects TRBV26 to TRBJ2-7, with 7 bases lining up with TRBD1. Germline loops: CDR1 KGHPV, CDR2 FQNQEV (reference sequence). There are 12 residues in the CDR3. With 6 bases clipped from V and 6 bases from J, the junction kept 5 bases outside the gene matches. Partial CDR3 DNA: TGTGCCAGCAGCCGAGACAGGGTTGAACAGTAC. Amino acids: CASSRDRVEQY. The CDR3 in full is CASSRDRVEQYF.